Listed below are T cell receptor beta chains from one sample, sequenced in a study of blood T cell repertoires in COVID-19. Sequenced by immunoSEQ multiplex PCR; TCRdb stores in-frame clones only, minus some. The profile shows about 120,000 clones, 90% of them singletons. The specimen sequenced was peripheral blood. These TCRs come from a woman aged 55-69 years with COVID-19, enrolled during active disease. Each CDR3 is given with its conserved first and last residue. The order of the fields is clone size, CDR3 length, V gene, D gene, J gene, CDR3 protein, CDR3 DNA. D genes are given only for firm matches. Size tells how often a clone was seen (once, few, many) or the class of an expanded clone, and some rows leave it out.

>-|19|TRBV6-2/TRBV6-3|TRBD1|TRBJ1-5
CASSYGRGTGLRSNQPQHF
TGTGCCAGCAGTTACGGGAGGGGGACAGGCCTAAGGAGCAATCAGCCCCAGCATTTT
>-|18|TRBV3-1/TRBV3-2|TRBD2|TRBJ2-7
CASSHSSAPGLAAYEQYF
TGTGCCAGCAGCCACTCCTCCGCACCGGGACTAGCGGCCTACGAGCAGTACTTC
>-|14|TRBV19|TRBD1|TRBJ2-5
CASSMGQGVSTQYF
TGTGCCAGTAGTATGGGACAGGGGGTGTCGACCCAGTACTTC
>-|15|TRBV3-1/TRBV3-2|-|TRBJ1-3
CASSQGLSAGNTIYF
TGTGCCAGCAGCCAAGGGCTGTCCGCCGGAAACACCATATATTTT
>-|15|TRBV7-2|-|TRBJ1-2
CASSLDRTGIDGYTF
TGTGCCAGCAGCTTAGATAGGACCGGGATCGATGGCTACACCTTC
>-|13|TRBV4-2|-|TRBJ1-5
CASSQDLWAPQHF
TGTGCCAGCAGCCAAGATCTCTGGGCGCCCCAGCATTTT
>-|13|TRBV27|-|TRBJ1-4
CASRLSGNEKLFF
TGTGCCAGCAGGCTAAGCGGGAATGAAAAACTGTTTTTT
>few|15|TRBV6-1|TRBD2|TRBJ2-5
CASSELAGGQETQYF
TGTGCCAGCAGTGAACTAGCGGGGGGGCAAGAGACCCAGTACTTC
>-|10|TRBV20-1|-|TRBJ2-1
CSAHYNEQFF
TGCAGTGCTCACTACAATGAGCAGTTCTTC
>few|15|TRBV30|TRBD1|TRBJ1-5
CAWSALTGGNQPQHF
TGTGCCTGGAGTGCCCTGACAGGGGGCAATCAGCCCCAGCATTTT
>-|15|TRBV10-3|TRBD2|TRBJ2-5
CAISKVLAAQETQYF
TGTGCCATCAGTAAGGTACTAGCGGCACAAGAGACCCAGTACTTC
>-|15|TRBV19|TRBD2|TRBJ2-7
CASSVTSGGAYEQYF
TGTGCCAGTAGTGTGACTAGCGGGGGAGCCTACGAGCAGTACTTC
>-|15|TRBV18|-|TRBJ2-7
CASSGNGGASYEQYF
TGTGCCAGCTCCGGTAATGGGGGCGCCTCCTACGAGCAGTACTTC
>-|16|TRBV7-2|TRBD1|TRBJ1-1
CASSLVGRQGGTEAFF
TGTGCCAGCAGCTTAGTGGGCAGACAGGGAGGCACTGAAGCTTTCTTT
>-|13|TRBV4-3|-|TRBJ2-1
CASSQGLHLEQFF
TGCGCCAGCAGCCAAGGTTTACATCTTGAGCAGTTCTTC
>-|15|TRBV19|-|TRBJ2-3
CASSIIGGGTDTQYF
TGTGCCAGTAGTATAATCGGCGGGGGCACAGATACGCAGTATTTT
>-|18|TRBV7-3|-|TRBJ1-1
CASSPIGPRPSGETEAFF
TGTGCCAGCAGCCCAATTGGACCTCGCCCTTCAGGGGAAACTGAAGCTTTCTTT
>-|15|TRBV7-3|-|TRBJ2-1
CASSLTLSSYNEQFF
TGTGCCAGCAGCTTAACTTTGAGCTCCTACAATGAGCAGTTCTTC
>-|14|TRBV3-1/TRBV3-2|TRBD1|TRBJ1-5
CASSQGQGGQPQHF
TGTGCCAGCAGCCAGGGACAGGGCGGCCAGCCCCAGCATTTT
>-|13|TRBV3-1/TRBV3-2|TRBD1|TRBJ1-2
CASSPTGHYGYTF
TGTGCCAGCAGCCCGACAGGGCACTATGGCTACACCTTC
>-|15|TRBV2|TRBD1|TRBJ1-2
CASSEGDSVRFGYTF
TGTGCCAGCAGTGAAGGGGACAGTGTAAGGTTCGGCTACACCTTC
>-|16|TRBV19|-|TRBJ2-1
CASSTGSGVAYNEQFF
TGTGCCAGTAGCACAGGTAGCGGAGTAGCTTACAATGAGCAGTTCTTC
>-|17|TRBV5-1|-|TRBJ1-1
CASSLGNMGRMNTEAFF
TGCGCCAGCAGCTTGGGCAACATGGGGAGGATGAACACTGAAGCTTTCTTT
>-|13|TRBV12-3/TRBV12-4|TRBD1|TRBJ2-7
CASRAGQGYEQYF
TGTGCCAGCAGGGCGGGACAGGGTTACGAGCAGTACTTC
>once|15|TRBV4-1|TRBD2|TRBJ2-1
CASSQEPSGINEQFF
TGCGCCAGCAGCCAAGAGCCTAGCGGGATCAATGAGCAGTTCTTC
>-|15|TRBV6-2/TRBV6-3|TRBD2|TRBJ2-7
CASSLAASGPYEQYF
TGTGCCAGCAGTTTAGCGGCTAGCGGGCCCTACGAGCAGTACTTC
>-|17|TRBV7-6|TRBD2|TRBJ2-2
CASSSPTLAVNTGELFF
TGTGCCAGCAGCTCACCGACACTAGCGGTGAACACCGGGGAGCTGTTTTTT
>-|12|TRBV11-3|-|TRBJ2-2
CASSSETGELFF
TGTGCCAGCAGCTCCGAGACCGGGGAGCTGTTTTTT
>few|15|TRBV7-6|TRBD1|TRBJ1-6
CASSSTGQGASPLHF
TGTGCCAGCAGCTCGACGGGACAGGGGGCCTCACCCCTCCACTTT
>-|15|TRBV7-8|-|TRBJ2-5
CASSLGVLLEETQYF
TGTGCCAGCAGCTTAGGTGTACTCTTAGAAGAGACCCAGTACTTC
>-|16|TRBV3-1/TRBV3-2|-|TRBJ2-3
CASSQRAQVPMDTQYF
TGTGCCAGCAGCCAGAGGGCGCAGGTCCCAATGGATACGCAGTATTTT
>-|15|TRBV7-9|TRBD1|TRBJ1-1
CASSPGQGATTEAFF
TGTGCCAGCAGCCCCGGACAGGGGGCTACCACTGAAGCTTTCTTT
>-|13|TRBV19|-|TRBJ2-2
CASSSVNTGELFF
TGTGCCAGTAGTTCTGTGAACACCGGGGAGCTGTTTTTT
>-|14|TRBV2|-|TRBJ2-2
CASSGGIGTGELFF
TGTGCCAGCAGTGGAGGGATAGGCACCGGGGAGCTGTTTTTT
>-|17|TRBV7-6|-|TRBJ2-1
CASSLAPRQGSYNEQFF
TGTGCCAGCAGCTTAGCGCCAAGGCAGGGTTCTTACAATGAGCAGTTCTTC
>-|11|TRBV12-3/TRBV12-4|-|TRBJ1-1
CASSGTGSAFF
TGTGCCAGCAGTGGAACAGGTTCGGCTTTCTTT
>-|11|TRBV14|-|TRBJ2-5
CASSQAETQYF
TGTGCCAGCAGCCAAGCGGAGACCCAGTACTTC
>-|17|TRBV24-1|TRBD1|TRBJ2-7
CATSDRSAGTDSYEQYF
TGTGCCACCAGTGATCGAAGTGCCGGGACAGACTCCTACGAGCAGTACTTC
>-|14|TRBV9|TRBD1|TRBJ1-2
CASTETGGNYGYTF
TGTGCCAGCACTGAGACAGGGGGGAACTATGGCTACACCTTC
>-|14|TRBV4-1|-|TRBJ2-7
CASSQVQGPYEQYF
TGCGCCAGCAGCCAAGTTCAGGGGCCCTACGAGCAGTACTTC